Following are 5 T cell receptor beta chains from one sample sequenced in a study of T cell repertoires in ileal Crohn's disease. Clones were read by immunoSEQ multiplex PCR, and TCRdb kept only the in-frame ones, dropping some. The sample holds thousands of clones, more than 80% seen once. Input material: ileal tissue. The receptors shown here come from an adult with Crohn's disease.

This chain joins TRBV11-3 and TRBJ1-1; no reliable D call. The length of the CDR3 is 13 residues. Trimming removed 2 bases at V and 3 bases at J, with 7 bases between. Germline-derived CDR1 and CDR2 are SGHNT and YENEEA. In DNA form, the CDR3 reads TGTGCCAGCAGCTTATGGCTCTACACTGAAGCTTTCTTT. Translated: CASSLWLYTEAFF.

The chain recombines TRBV2 with TRBJ2-1; D perhaps matches TRBD1 (6 bases). Germline V gene sequence: CDR1 SNHLY, CDR2 FYNNEI. V shed 5 bases and J shed 2 bases, with 13 bases lying between them. There are 15 residues in the CDR3. The CDR3 sequence is CASSKGDPPYNEQFF. The CDR3 nucleotides read TGTGCCAGCAGTAAGGGGGACCCACCCTACAATGAGCAGTTCTTC.

The chain carries TRBV19 and TRBJ2-7, with TRBD1 matching 9 bases. CDR3 size: 16 residues. The ends lost 4 bases at V and 1 base at J; junction bases unmatched: 8. Germline-derived CDR1 and CDR2 are LNHDA and SQIVND (reference sequence). The CDR3 here is CASSTRDREVSYEQYF. Here the CDR3 DNA reads TGTGCCAGTAGTACGCGGGACAGGGAGGTGTCCTACGAGCAGTACTTC.

This clone was observed a handful of times. The chain links TRBV30 to TRBJ2-2; 8 nucleotides match TRBD1. The CDR3 sequence is 14 residues long. The germline gives CDR1 GTSNPN, CDR2 SVGIG (reference sequence). The V gene end was trimmed by 3 bases and the J gene end by 7 bases; junction bases not matched to a gene: 7. The CDR3 loop reads CAWRNQGASGELFF. CDR3 DNA sequence: TGTGCCTGGAGGAACCAGGGGGCTAGCGGGGAGCTGTTTTTT. The whole variable domain, filled in from reference TRBV30 and TRBJ2-2, reads SQTIHQWPATLVQPVGSPLSLECTVEGTSNPNLYWYRQAAGRGLQLLFYSVGIGQISSEVPQNLSASRPQDRQFILSSKKLLLSDSGFYLCAWRNQGASGELFFGEGSRLTVL.

In regard to this clone: In the same sample, other DNA sequences code for this CDR3. This chain uses TRBV7-2 with TRBJ2-5, with TRBD2 matching 11 bases. In germline, CDR1 is SGHTA, CDR2 FQGNSA. This CDR3 has 14 amino acids. The trim removed 3 bases at V and 5 bases at J, leaving 2 bases unmatched. The CDR3 DNA follows: TGTGCCAGCAGCTTTAGCGGGAGGGGGGAGACCCAGTACTTC. Protein: CASSFSGRGETQYF.